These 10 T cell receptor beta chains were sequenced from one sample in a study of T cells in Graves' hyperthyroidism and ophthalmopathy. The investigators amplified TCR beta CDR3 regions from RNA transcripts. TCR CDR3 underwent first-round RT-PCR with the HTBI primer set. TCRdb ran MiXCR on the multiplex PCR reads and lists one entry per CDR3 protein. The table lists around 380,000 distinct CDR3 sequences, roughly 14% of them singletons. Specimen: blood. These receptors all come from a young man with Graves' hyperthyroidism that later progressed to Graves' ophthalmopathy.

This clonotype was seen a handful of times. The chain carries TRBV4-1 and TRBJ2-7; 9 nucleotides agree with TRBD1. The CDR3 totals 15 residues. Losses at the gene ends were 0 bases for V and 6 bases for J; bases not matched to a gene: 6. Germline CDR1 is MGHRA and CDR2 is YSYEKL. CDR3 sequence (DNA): TGCGCCAGCAGCCAAGACTCCGGGACAGGGAGCGAGCAGTACTTC. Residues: CASSQDSGTGSEQYF.

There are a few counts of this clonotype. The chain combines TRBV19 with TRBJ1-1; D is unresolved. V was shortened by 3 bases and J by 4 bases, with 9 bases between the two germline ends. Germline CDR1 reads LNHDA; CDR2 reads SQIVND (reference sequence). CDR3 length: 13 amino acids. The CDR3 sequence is CASSIGQSTEAFF. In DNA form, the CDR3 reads TGTGCCAGTAGTATCGGGCAAAGCACTGAAGCTTTCTTT.

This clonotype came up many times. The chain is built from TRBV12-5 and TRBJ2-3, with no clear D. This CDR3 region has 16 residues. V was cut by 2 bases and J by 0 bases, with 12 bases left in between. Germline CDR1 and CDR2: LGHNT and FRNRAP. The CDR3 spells CASGLLRRVSTDTQYF. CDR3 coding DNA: TGTGCTAGTGGTTTGCTTCGACGGGTTAGCACAGATACGCAGTATTTT.

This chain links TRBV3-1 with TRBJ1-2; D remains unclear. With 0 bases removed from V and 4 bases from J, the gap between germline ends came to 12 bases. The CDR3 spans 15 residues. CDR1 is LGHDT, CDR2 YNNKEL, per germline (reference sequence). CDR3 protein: CASSQDWVLGYGYTF. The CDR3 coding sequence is TGTGCCAGCAGCCAAGATTGGGTATTGGGCTATGGCTACACCTTC. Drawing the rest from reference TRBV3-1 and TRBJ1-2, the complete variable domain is DTAVSQTPKYLVTQMGNDKSIKCEQNLGHDTMYWYKQDSKKFLKIMFSYNNKELIINETVPNRFSPKSPDKAHLNLHINSLELGDSAVYFCASSQDWVLGYGYTFGSGTRLTVV.

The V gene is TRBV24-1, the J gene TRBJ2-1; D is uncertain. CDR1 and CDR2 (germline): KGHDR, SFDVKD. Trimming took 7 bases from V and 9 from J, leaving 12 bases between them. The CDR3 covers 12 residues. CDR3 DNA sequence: TGTGCCACCAGCTTCGGGCCCGCTGAGCAGTTCTTC. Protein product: CATSFGPAEQFF.

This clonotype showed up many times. For the CDR3, the DNA is TGTGCCAGCAGATGGACGGAAAGCTCCTACGAGCAGTACTTC. Translating it yields CASRWTESSYEQYF. V is TRBV2 and J is TRBJ2-7, with unresolved D. The CDR3 is 14 residues long. Trimming took off 6 bases at V and 0 bases at J, with 12 bases between the two ends. Looked up from germline, CDR1 is SNHLY and CDR2 is FYNNEI.

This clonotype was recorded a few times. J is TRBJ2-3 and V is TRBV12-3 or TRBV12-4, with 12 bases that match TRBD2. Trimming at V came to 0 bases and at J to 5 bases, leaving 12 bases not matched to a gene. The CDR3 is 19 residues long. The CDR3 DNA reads TGTGCCAGCAGTTTAGCGCGGGGCCGACTAGCGGGGGTGCGAGATACGCAGTATTTT. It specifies CASSLARGRLAGVRDTQYF.

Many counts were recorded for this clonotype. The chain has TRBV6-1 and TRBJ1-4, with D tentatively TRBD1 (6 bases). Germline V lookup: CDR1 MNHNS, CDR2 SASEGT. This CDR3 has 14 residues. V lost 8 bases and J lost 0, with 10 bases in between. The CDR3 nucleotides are TGTGCCAGCGGGACATATACAACTAATGAAAAACTGTTTTTT. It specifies CASGTYTTNEKLFF.

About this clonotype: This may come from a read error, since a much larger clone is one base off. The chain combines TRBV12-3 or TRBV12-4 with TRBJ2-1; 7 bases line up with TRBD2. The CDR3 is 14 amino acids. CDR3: CAGRVAGFYNEQFF. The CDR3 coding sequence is TGTGCCGGCAGGGTAGCGGGCTTCTACAATGAGCAGTTCTTC.

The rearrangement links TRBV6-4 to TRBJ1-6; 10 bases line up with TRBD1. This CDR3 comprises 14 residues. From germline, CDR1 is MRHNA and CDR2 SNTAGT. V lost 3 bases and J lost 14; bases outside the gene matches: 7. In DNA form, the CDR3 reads TGTGCCAGCAGTGATCGTCCCGGGACAGGGGCCCTCCACTTT. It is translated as CASSDRPGTGALHF.